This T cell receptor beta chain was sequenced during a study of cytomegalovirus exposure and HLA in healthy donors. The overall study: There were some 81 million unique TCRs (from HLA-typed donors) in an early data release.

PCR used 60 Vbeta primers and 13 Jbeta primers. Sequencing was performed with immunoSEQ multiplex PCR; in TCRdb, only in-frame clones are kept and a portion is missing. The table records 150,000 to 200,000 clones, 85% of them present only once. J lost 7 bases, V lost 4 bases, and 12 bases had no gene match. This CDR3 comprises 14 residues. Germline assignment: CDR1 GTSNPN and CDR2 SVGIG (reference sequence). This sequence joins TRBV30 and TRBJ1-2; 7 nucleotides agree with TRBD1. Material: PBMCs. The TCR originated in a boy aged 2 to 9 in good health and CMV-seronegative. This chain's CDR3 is CAWIPRGSLGGYTF. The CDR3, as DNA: TGTGCCTGGATCCCCAGGGGGTCCCTCGGTGGCTACACCTTC.